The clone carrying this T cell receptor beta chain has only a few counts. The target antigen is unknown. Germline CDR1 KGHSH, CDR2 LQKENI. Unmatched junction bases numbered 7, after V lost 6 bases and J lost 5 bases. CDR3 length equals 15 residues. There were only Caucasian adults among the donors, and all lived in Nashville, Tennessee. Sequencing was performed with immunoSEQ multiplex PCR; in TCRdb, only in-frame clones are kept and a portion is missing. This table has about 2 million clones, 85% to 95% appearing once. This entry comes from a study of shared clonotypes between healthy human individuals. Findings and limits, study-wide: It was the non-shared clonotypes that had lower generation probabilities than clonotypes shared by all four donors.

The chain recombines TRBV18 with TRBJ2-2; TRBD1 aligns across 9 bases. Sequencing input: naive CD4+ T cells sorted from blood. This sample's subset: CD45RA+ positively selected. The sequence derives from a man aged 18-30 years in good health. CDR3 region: CASSPGQGLTGELFF. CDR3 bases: TGTGCCAGCTCGCCGGGACAGGGATTAACCGGGGAGCTGTTTTTT.